These 13 T cell receptor beta chains share one sample of origin, sequenced in a study of graft-versus-host responses after intestinal transplantation. The antigens these receptors bind are not known. Sequencing used immunoSEQ multiplex PCR; TCRdb keeps in-frame clones, though not all of them. The repertoire has about 50,000 clones, about nine tenths of them found once; the top ten carry more than 2%. The specimen was unstimulated CD4+ T cells sorted from spleen or lymph node cells, collected before transplant. The receptors were sampled from a human donor who was the organ donor for an intestinal transplant.

The chain carries TRBV28 and TRBJ2-4; D uncertain. The CDR3 covers 15 residues. Germline-derived CDR1 and CDR2 are MDHEN and SYDVKM. Trimming pared 4 bases from V and 0 bases from J, leaving 10 bases between. In nucleotides, the CDR3 is TGTGCCAGCAGTTCGCCGGTTCTAGCCAAAAACATTCAGTACTTC. Translating gives CASSSPVLAKNIQYF. The whole variable domain, filled in from reference TRBV28 and TRBJ2-4, reads DVKVTQSSRYLVKRTGEKVFLECVQDMDHENMFWYRQDPGLGLRLIYFSYDVKMKEKGDIPEGYSVSREKKERFSLILESASTNQTSMYLCASSSPVLAKNIQYFGAGTRLSVL.

This chain connects TRBV9 to TRBJ2-5; tentative D call: TRBD2 (6 bases). V was cut by 4 bases and J by 1 base, with 14 bases left in between. In germline, CDR1 is SGDLS, CDR2 YYNGEE. The CDR3 contains 15 residues. The CDR3 DNA reads as TGTGCCAGCAGCCTGCTCGGGGGTCCCCAAGAGACCCAGTACTTC. Its protein product is CASSLLGGPQETQYF.

This clone showed up just a few times. V usage is TRBV25-1 and J usage is TRBJ1-2, with a possible D match to TRBD1 (5 bases). CDR1 is MGHDK and CDR2 is SYGVNS in the germline V gene. The CDR3 loop spans 13 amino acids. V gave up 8 bases and J gave up 6 bases, with 16 bases separating them. The CDR3 spells CASHPGGDDGYTF. CDR3 coding DNA: TGTGCCAGCCATCCTGGGGGGGACGATGGCTACACCTTC.

The genes are TRBV6-6 and TRBJ2-5, with D possibly called TRBD1 or TRBD2 (5 bases each). In germline, CDR1 is MNHNY, CDR2 SVGAGI (reference sequence). The CDR3 covers 14 residues. V was cut by 6 bases and J by 4 bases, with 15 bases left in between. CDR3 sequence (DNA): TGTGCCAGCAGCCCGGGGCCCTTAGGAGAGACCCAGTACTTC. Translated, it gives CASSPGPLGETQYF.

This clone was found once. The rearrangement uses TRBV7-9 and TRBJ2-1; 7 bases match TRBD2. The CDR3 runs 15 residues. Trimming at V came to 5 bases and at J to 0 bases, leaving 4 bases not matched to a gene. Per the germline V gene, CDR1 is SEHNR and CDR2 is FQNEAQ (reference sequence). The CDR3 spells CASSTSVSSYNEQFF. The CDR3 DNA reads as TGTGCCAGCAGCACTAGCGTCAGCTCCTACAATGAGCAGTTCTTC.

The chain links TRBV28 to TRBJ2-2, with 8 bases identical to TRBD2. The V gene's germline CDR1 is MDHEN and CDR2 SYDVKM. Germline trimming cut 5 bases from V and 7 bases from J; bases unmatched to any gene: 9. This CDR3 comprises 15 residues. This CDR3 reads CASSPIAGKGGELFF. The CDR3 DNA reads as TGTGCCAGCAGTCCCATAGCGGGGAAGGGCGGGGAGCTGTTTTTT.

This clone came up a few times. The chain joins TRBV7-9 to TRBJ1-4; the D is unclear. This CDR3 has 15 residues. Germline V CDR1 and CDR2: SEHNR, FQNEAQ (reference sequence). Trimming took 1 base from V and 0 from J, leaving 6 bases between them. CDR3 bases: TGTGCCAGCAGCTTAGGGGCAGCAACTAATGAAAAACTGTTTTTT. Amino acid sequence: CASSLGAATNEKLFF.

The chain recombines TRBV5-6 with TRBJ2-1, with TRBD2 identical over 11 bases. Trimming cost V 4 bases and J 7 bases; bases outside gene matches: 10. The CDR3 has 16 amino acids. Germline V gene lookup returns CDR1 SGHDT and CDR2 YYEEEE. CDR3 sequence reads: CASSPLAGGSKNEQFF. DNA for the CDR3: TGTGCCAGCAGCCCCCTAGCGGGAGGTTCGAAAAATGAGCAGTTCTTC.

This clone was detected once. The gene calls are TRBV5-4 and TRBJ2-1; D call uncertain. V gave up 2 bases and J gave up 0 bases, with 6 bases separating them. Germline CDR1 and CDR2: SGHNT and YYREEE (reference sequence). This CDR3 is 14 amino acids long. CDR3 sequence (DNA): TGTGCCAGCAGCTTTCCGAGCTCCTACAATGAGCAGTTCTTC. Translating it yields CASSFPSSYNEQFF.

The V and J genes are TRBV7-6 and TRBJ2-3, with D perhaps TRBD1 (6 bases). V gave up 1 base and J gave up 2 bases, with 7 bases separating them. Germline V CDR1 and CDR2: SGHVS, FNYEAQ. This CDR3 region has 14 residues. The CDR3 bases are TGTGCCAGCAGCTTAGGGGACAACACAGATACGCAGTATTTT. This encodes CASSLGDNTDTQYF.

The sample holds one count of this clone. The gene calls are TRBV19 and TRBJ1-5; D is possibly TRBD1 (5 bases). The V end lost 4 bases, the J end lost 4 bases, and 14 bases lay between the germline ends. This CDR3 has 15 amino acids. Germline-derived CDR1 and CDR2 are LNHDA and SQIVND (reference sequence). Here the CDR3 reads CASSTEGRGNQPQHF. The CDR3 DNA follows: TGTGCCAGTAGTACAGAGGGACGGGGGAATCAGCCCCAGCATTTT.

The chain is built from TRBV5-1 and TRBJ2-3; 9 bases match TRBD1. V gave up 3 bases and J gave up 5 bases; unmatched junction bases: 4. The CDR3 runs to 14 residues. Germline V gives CDR1 SGHRS, CDR2 YFSETQ. The CDR3 nucleotides read TGCGCCAGCAGCTATCCGACAGGGGGAGATACGCAGTATTTT. Translation gives CASSYPTGGDTQYF.

The genes are TRBV7-2 and TRBJ2-5; D uncertain. V lost 2 bases to trimming and J lost 4 bases, with 2 bases between them. Germline CDR1 reads SGHTA; CDR2 reads FQGNSA. The length of the CDR3 is 11 residues. CDR3 region: CASSLIETQYF. CDR3 DNA sequence: TGTGCCAGCAGCTTAATAGAGACCCAGTACTTC. The whole variable domain, filled in from reference TRBV7-2 and TRBJ2-5, reads GAGVSQSPSNKVTEKGKDVELRCDPISGHTALYWYRQSLGQGLEFLIYFQGNSAPDKSGLPSDRFSAERTGGSVSTLTIQRTQQEDSAVYLCASSLIETQYFGPGTRLLVL.